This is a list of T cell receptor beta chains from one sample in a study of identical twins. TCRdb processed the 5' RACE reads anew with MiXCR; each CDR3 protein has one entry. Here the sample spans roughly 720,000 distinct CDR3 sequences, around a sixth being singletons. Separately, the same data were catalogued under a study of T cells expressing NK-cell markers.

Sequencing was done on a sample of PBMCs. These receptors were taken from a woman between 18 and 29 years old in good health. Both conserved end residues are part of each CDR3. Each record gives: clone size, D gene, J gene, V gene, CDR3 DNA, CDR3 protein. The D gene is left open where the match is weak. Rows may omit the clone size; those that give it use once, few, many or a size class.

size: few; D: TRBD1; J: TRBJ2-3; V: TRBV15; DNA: TGTGCCACCCGATACCGGGACAGTGGCGAAGATACGCAGTATTTT; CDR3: CATRYRDSGEDTQYF
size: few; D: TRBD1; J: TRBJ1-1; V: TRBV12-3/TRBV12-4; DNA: TGTGCCAGCCCCCCGGAGGGGGCATTGGGTGCTTTCTTT; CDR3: CASPPEGALGAFF
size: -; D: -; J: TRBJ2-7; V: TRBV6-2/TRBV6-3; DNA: TGTGCCAGCGTTACCCCCGGACAACGGTACGAGCAGTACTTC; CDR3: CASVTPGQRYEQYF
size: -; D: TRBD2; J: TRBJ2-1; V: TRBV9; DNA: TGTGCCAGCAGCGTGGTTAGCGGGAGGAGGGATGAGCAGTTCTTC; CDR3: CASSVVSGRRDEQFF
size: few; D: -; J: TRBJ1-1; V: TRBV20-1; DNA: TGCAGTGCTAGAAGTCGGAGCTTGAACACTGAAGCTTTCTTT; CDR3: CSARSRSLNTEAFF
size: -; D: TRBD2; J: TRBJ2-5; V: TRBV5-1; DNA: TGCGCCAGCAGCTGGAGACTAGCAACGTACTTC; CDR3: CASSWRLATYF
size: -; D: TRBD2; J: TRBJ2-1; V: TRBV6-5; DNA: TGTGCCAGCAGTTATGGGGCGGGGGGCAACCCCTACAATGAGCAGTTCTTC; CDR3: CASSYGAGGNPYNEQFF
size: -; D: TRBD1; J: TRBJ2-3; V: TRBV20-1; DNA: TGCAGTGCTAGAGATGATGGGACAGGGGTGGCAGATACGCAGTATTTT; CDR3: CSARDDGTGVADTQYF
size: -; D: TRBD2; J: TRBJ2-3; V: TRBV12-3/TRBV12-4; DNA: TGTGCCAGCACCCCCTGGGGACTAGCGGGGAGATCGGCGCAGTATTTT; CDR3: CASTPWGLAGRSAQYF
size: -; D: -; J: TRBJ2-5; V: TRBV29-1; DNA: TGCAGCGTTGGGGCAGGCACGTGGGAGACCCAGTACTTC; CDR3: CSVGAGTWETQYF
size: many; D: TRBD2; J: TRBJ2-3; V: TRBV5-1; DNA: TGCGCCAGCAGCTTGGGACCAGCGGGGGGCACAGATACGCAGTATTTT; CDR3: CASSLGPAGGTDTQYF
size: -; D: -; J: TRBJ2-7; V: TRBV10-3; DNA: TGTGCCATCAGTGAGTCGGGGGACCACCTCTACGAGCAGTACTTC; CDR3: CAISESGDHLYEQYF